The clone carrying this T cell receptor beta chain was counted at least ten times. The TCR library protocol was used to attach unique molecular identifiers. These identifiers were attached to individual cDNA molecules. TCRdb itself ran the 5' RACE reads through MiXCR, one entry per CDR3 protein. The data contain 55,000 to 75,000 distinct CDR3 sequences, about 12% of them singletons. The entry originates in a study of early T cells in non-severe SARS-CoV-2 infection. CDR1 and CDR2 from the germline V gene are SQVTM and ANQGSEA. CDR3 length: 15 residues. V dropped 6 bases and J dropped 2; count of bases not matched to a gene: 5.

This receptor was obtained from an adult who was a healthcare worker with PCR-confirmed SARS-CoV-2 infection or an uninfected control (not recorded which). The source material was whole blood. The chain employs TRBV29-1 and TRBJ2-7, with 15 bases matching TRBD2. The CDR3 DNA follows: TGCAGCGTACCGGGACTAGCGGGAGGAACCTACGAGCAGTACTTC. Protein sequence: CSVPGLAGGTYEQYF.